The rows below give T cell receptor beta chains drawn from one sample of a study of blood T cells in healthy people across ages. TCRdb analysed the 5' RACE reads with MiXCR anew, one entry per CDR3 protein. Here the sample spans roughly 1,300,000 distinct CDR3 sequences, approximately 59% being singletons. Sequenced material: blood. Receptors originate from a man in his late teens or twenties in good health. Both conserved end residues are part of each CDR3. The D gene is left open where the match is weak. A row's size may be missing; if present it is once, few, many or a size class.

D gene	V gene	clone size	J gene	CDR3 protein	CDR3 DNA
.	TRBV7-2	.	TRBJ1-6	CASSPIGRVGSPLHF	TGTGCCAGCAGCCCCATCGGCAGGGTAGGATCACCCCTCCACTTT
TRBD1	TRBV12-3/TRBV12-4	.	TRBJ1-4	CASSLAQGGLNEKLFF	TGTGCCAGCAGTTTAGCGCAGGGGGGTCTTAATGAAAAACTGTTTTTT
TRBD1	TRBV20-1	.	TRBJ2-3	CSATDRGPHTDTQYF	TGCAGTGCTACCGACAGGGGGCCACACACAGATACGCAGTATTTT
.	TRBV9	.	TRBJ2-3	CASSEGTRGQYF	TGTGCCAGCAGCGAGGGGACCCGAGGGCAGTATTTT
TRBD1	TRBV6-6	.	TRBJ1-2	CASIPSSGQGAIGYTF	TGTGCCAGCATCCCATCATCGGGACAGGGGGCTATTGGCTACACCTTC
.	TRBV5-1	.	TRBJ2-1	CASSLETLHEQFF	TGCGCCAGCAGCTTGGAAACGTTGCATGAGCAGTTCTTC
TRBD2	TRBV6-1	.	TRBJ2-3	CASSEEVLAGGPDTQYF	TGTGCCAGCAGTGAAGAAGTTCTAGCGGGGGGGCCAGATACGCAGTATTTT
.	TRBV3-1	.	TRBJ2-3	CASSPGDLADTQYF	TGTGCCAGCAGCCCTGGGGACCTAGCAGATACGCAGTATTTT
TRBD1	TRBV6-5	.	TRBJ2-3	CASRDRVWDTQYF	TGTGCCAGCCGGGACAGGGTATGGGATACGCAGTATTTT
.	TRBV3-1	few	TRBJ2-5	CASSQVTVETQYF	TGTGCCAGCAGCCAAGTGACGGTAGAGACCCAGTACTTC
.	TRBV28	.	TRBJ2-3	CASSPSTLASDTQYF	TGTGCCAGCAGTCCCAGTACACTAGCTTCAGATACGCAGTATTTT
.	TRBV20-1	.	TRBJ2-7	CSARLLGRNTYEQYF	TGCAGTGCTAGACTCCTGGGGAGGAATACCTACGAGCAGTACTTC
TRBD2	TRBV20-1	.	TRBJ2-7	CSAAGSGSVEQYF	TGCAGTGCTGCCGGTAGCGGGAGCGTCGAGCAGTACTTC
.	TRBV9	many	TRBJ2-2	CASSTRANTGELFF	TGTGCCAGCAGCACCAGGGCGAACACCGGGGAGCTGTTTTTT
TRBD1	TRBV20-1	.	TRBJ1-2	CSARVMGQGVYGYTF	TGCAGTGCTAGAGTGATGGGACAGGGGGTTTACGGCTACACCTTC
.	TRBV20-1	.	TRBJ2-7	CSALDLAYEQYF	TGCAGTGCCCTGGACCTCGCCTACGAGCAGTACTTC
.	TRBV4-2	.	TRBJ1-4	CASSQGDSGEKLFF	TGTGCCAGCAGCCAAGGGGATTCTGGGGAAAAACTGTTTTTT
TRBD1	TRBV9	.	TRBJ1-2	CASSAGQGVRGYTF	TGTGCCAGCAGCGCGGGACAGGGGGTTAGAGGCTACACCTTC
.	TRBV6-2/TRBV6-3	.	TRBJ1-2	CATRTPEYYGYTF	TGTGCCACCAGGACCCCCGAGTACTATGGCTACACCTTC
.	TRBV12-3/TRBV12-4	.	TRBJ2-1	CASSLLAMWSYNEQFF	TGTGCCAGCAGTTTACTTGCGATGTGGTCCTACAATGAGCAGTTCTTC
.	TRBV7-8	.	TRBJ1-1	CASSPRGTNTEAFF	TGTGCCAGCAGCCCGCGGGGAACCAACACTGAAGCTTTCTTT
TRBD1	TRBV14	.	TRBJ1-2	CASSPGQRGYTF	TGTGCCAGCAGCCCGGGACAGAGAGGCTACACCTTC
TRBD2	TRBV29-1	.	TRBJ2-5	CSVGFTSAQETQYF	TGCAGCGTTGGGTTCACTAGCGCACAAGAGACCCAGTACTTC
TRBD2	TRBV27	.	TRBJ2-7	CASSHGIGTGTSINEQYF	TGTGCCAGCAGTCACGGGATCGGAACCGGGACTAGTATAAACGAGCAGTACTTC
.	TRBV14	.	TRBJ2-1	CASSPAGGDEQFF	TGTGCCAGCAGCCCCGCTGGGGGAGATGAGCAGTTCTTC
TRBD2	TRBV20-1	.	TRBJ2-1	CSASIAGVSYNEQFF	TGCAGTGCTTCGATAGCGGGAGTCTCCTACAATGAGCAGTTCTTC